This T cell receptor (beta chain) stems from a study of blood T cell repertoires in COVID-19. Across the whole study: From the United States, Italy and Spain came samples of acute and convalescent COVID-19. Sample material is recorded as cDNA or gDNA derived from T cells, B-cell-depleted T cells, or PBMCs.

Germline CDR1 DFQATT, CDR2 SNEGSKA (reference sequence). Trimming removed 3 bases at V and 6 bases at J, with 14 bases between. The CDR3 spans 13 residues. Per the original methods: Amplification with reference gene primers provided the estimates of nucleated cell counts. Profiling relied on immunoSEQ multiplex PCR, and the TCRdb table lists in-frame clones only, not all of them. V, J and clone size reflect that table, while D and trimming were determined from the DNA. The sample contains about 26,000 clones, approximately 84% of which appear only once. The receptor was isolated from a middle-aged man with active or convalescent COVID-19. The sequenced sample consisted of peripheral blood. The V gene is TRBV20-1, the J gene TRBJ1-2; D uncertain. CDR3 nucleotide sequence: TGCAGTGCTAGTCCTCACCGGTCGGATGGCTACACCTTC. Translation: CSASPHRSDGYTF.